Below are 26 T cell receptor beta chains sequenced from a single sample in a study of shared clonotypes between healthy human individuals. Naive CD8 cells comprised CD45RO-negative, CCR7-positively selected cells, excluding terminally differentiated effector memory CD45RA+ cells. TCRdb's table, derived via immunoSEQ multiplex PCR, lists solely in-frame clones and lacks some. The sample shows 550,000 to 650,000 clones, approximately 96% of them seen only once. The sample was naive CD8+ T cells sorted from blood. The receptors were sampled from a young woman in good health.

This rearrangement joins TRBV5-6 to TRBJ2-1, with D possibly called TRBD1 or TRBD2 (5 bases each). Germline-derived CDR1 and CDR2 are SGHDT and YYEEEE. The CDR3 is 12 residues long. V shed 4 bases and J shed 6 bases, with 8 bases lying between them. Written as DNA, the CDR3 is TGTGCCAGCAGCCGGGACCTCAATGAGCAGTTCTTC. Protein sequence: CASSRDLNEQFF.

This rearrangement joins TRBV5-6 to TRBJ2-1, with a weak D call TRBD1 (5 bases). There are 15 residues in the CDR3. Germline V gene data show CDR1 as SGHDT and CDR2 as YYEEEE. V lost 3 bases and J 2 bases, leaving 12 bases between the germline ends. CDR3 protein: CASSYDSLPYNEQFF. DNA for the CDR3: TGTGCCAGCAGCTATGACAGCCTCCCCTACAATGAGCAGTTCTTC.

The CDR3 sequence is CASSELEQGRNEQFF. DNA for the CDR3: TGTGCCAGCAGCGAGCTAGAACAGGGTAGGAATGAGCAGTTCTTC. The chain employs TRBV9 and TRBJ2-1; D perhaps matches TRBD1 (6 bases). CDR3 length equals 15 residues. The germline V gene encodes CDR1 SGDLS and CDR2 YYNGEE. Trimming stripped 3 bases from V and 7 bases from J, with 17 bases between.

The rearrangement links TRBV5-1 to TRBJ2-5, with TRBD1 identical over 10 bases. This CDR3 has 15 residues. In germline, CDR1 is SGHRS, CDR2 YFSETQ. After removal of 0 bases from V and 5 bases from J, the junction contained 4 bases not matched to a gene. For the CDR3, the DNA is TGCGCCAGCAGCTTGGTCCGGACAGGGGGTGAGACCCAGTACTTC. Its protein product is CASSLVRTGGETQYF.

A note on this clone: Other DNA sequences in the sample encode the same CDR3. The chain recombines TRBV11-2 with TRBJ2-7, with unresolved D. The germline gives CDR1 SGHAT, CDR2 FQNNGV. The CDR3 runs to 13 residues. The V end lost 1 base, the J end lost 0 bases, and 4 bases lay between the germline ends. The CDR3 DNA follows: TGTGCCAGCAGCTTAGGGGGCTCCTACGAGCAGTACTTC. Its protein is CASSLGGSYEQYF.

The chain links TRBV27 to TRBJ2-7; a weak D match, TRBD1 (6 bases). CDR3 length equals 16 residues. Deletions cut 3 bases from V and 0 bases from J, with 15 bases between. CDR1 is MNHEY and CDR2 is SMNVEV in the germline V gene (reference sequence). The CDR3 DNA sequence: TGTGCCAGCAGTTTTGGACCCGGGACACTCTCCTACGAGCAGTACTTC. Its protein is CASSFGPGTLSYEQYF.

The J gene is TRBJ2-2, the V gene TRBV27; unclear D gene. Germline assignment: CDR1 MNHEY and CDR2 SMNVEV (reference sequence). This CDR3 contains 13 residues. The ends were cut back, 5 bases at V and 7 bases at J, with 11 bases in the middle. Here the CDR3 reads CASSLHSYGELFF. Written as DNA, the CDR3 is TGTGCCAGCAGTCTACATAGCTACGGGGAGCTGTTTTTT.

This clone was counted a single time. The chain's CDR3 is CASSQVGGTGVGDTQYF. The CDR3 bases are TGCGCCAGCAGCCAAGTAGGTGGGACAGGGGTCGGAGATACGCAGTATTTT. The chain joins TRBV4-1 to TRBJ2-3; 10 bases line up with TRBD1. Germline values: CDR1 MGHRA, CDR2 YSYEKL. J gave up 5 bases and V 1 base, and 9 bases lay outside the gene matches. The CDR3 contains 17 residues.

CDR3 coding DNA: TGTGCCAGTAGTCCTCTACTACAGGGGGTTGGTACAGATACGCAGTATTTT. Translated: CASSPLLQGVGTDTQYF. V is TRBV19 and J is TRBJ2-3, with 8 bases that match TRBD1. The CDR3 length is 17 residues. CDR1 is LNHDA, CDR2 SQIVND, per germline (reference sequence). V lost 5 bases, J lost 3 bases, and 13 bases stayed unmatched.

The chain joins TRBV6-1 to TRBJ2-1, with a possible D match to TRBD1 (6 bases). Germline V gives CDR1 MNHNS, CDR2 SASEGT. V lost 3 bases and J 10 bases, leaving 16 bases between the germline ends. CDR3 size: 14 residues. The CDR3 DNA sequence: TGTGCCAGCAGTGACAGGCGTTCCACAGGGGAGCAGTTCTTC. This codes for CASSDRRSTGEQFF.

This clone was recorded once. The chain links TRBV5-4 to TRBJ2-1; 7 bases fit TRBD2. The CDR3 has 19 amino acids. After removal of 0 bases from V and 5 bases from J, the junction contained 17 bases not matched to a gene. Germline CDR1 is SGHNT and CDR2 is YYREEE (reference sequence). The CDR3 region has the DNA TGTGCCAGCAGCTTGGGACTAGCTCTAAGAATTACATCAAACAATGAGCAGTTCTTC. Protein product: CASSLGLALRITSNNEQFF.

J is TRBJ2-7 and V is TRBV2; D gene unclear. Germline V lookup: CDR1 SNHLY, CDR2 FYNNEI. This CDR3 has 16 residues. V lost 0 bases, J lost 4 bases, and 16 bases lay in between. The CDR3 region has the DNA TGTGCCAGCAGTGAAGCGGCCTGGTACCCCTCTTACGAGCAGTACTTC. Encoded protein: CASSEAAWYPSYEQYF.

The rearrangement links TRBV5-1 to TRBJ1-6; TRBD1 aligns across 7 bases. Per the germline V gene, CDR1 is SGHRS and CDR2 is YFSETQ. The CDR3 sequence is 15 residues long. Unmatched junction bases numbered 4, after V lost 2 bases and J lost 5 bases. The CDR3 DNA sequence: TGCGCCAGCAGCTTAACCGGGACAGATAATTCACCCCTCCACTTT. Protein: CASSLTGTDNSPLHF.

This clone was picked up one time. This chain links TRBV29-1 with TRBJ2-1; D is unresolved. The V gene's germline CDR1 is SQVTM and CDR2 ANQGSEA. CDR3 size: 11 residues. V was pared by 4 bases and J by 4 bases, with 5 bases between. The CDR3 coding sequence is TGCAGCGTTGTTCGATACAATGAGCAGTTCTTC. Residues: CSVVRYNEQFF.

The chain couples TRBV14 to TRBJ2-7; the D gene is possibly TRBD2 (6 bases). Trimming pared 3 bases from V and 6 bases from J, leaving 15 bases between. Germline V gene data show CDR1 as SGHDN and CDR2 as FVKESK. This CDR3 is 14 amino acids long. The CDR3 protein is CASSHAGARGEQYF. The DNA for the CDR3 is TGTGCCAGCAGCCACGCCGGGGCGCGGGGCGAGCAGTACTTC.

In its sample, this clone was seen once. The rearrangement joins TRBV11-2 to TRBJ2-1; D is unresolved. This CDR3 has 13 residues. The germline V gene has CDR1 SGHAT and CDR2 FQNNGV. Trimming took off 2 bases at V and 5 bases at J, with 7 bases between the two ends. The CDR3 sequence is CASSLQSNNEQFF. The CDR3 DNA is TGTGCCAGCAGCTTACAATCGAACAATGAGCAGTTCTTC.

The V call is TRBV28, the J call TRBJ2-2; unclear D gene. Trimming shortened V by 3 bases and J by 4 bases, and 12 bases separated the two germline ends. The CDR3 extends over 15 amino acids. CDR1 is MDHEN and CDR2 is SYDVKM in the germline V gene. CDR3 coding DNA: TGTGCCAGCAGTTTTCACCGTTGGGTCACCGGGGAGCTGTTTTTT. It yields the protein CASSFHRWVTGELFF.

The chain carries TRBV30 and TRBJ1-1; D remains ambiguous. CDR1 and CDR2 from the germline V gene are GTSNPN and SVGIG (reference sequence). The CDR3 totals 11 residues. The chain's CDR3 is CLAVSNTEAFF. The CDR3 nucleotides read TGTTTGGCAGTTTCGAACACTGAAGCTTTCTTT.

The chain has TRBV5-4 and TRBJ2-7; 7 nucleotides match TRBD2. The trim removed 1 base at V and 4 bases at J, leaving 8 bases unmatched. The CDR3 is made up of 15 amino acids. Germline CDR1 SGHNT, CDR2 YYREEE (reference sequence). The chain's CDR3 is CASSLREEKGYEQYF. DNA for the CDR3: TGTGCCAGCAGCTTGCGGGAGGAGAAGGGGTACGAGCAGTACTTC.

This chain links TRBV11-2 with TRBJ2-3; D gene ambiguous. The germline gives CDR1 SGHAT, CDR2 FQNNGV. Trimming cost V 1 base and J 1 base, with 9 bases left between them. The length of the CDR3 is 15 residues. In nucleotides, the CDR3 is TGTGCCAGCAGCTTAGTCCCTTGGGGCACAGATACGCAGTATTTT. This translates into CASSLVPWGTDTQYF. Looking up the rest from reference TRBV11-2 and TRBJ2-3 gives the full variable domain: EAGVAQSPRYKIIEKRQSVAFWCNPISGHATLYWYQQILGQGPKLLIQFQNNGVVDDSQLPKDRFSAERLKGVDSTLKIQPAKLEDSAVYLCASSLVPWGTDTQYFGPGTRLTVL.

The chain has TRBV6-1 and TRBJ2-7; TRBD1 matches 8 bases. The CDR3 is 15 residues long. The J segment lost 4 bases and the V segment lost 2 bases, leaving 7 bases of the junction unmatched. Germline loops: CDR1 MNHNS, CDR2 SASEGT. CDR3 bases: TGTGCCAGCAGTGAATATGCAGGGGGCCGGTACGAGCAGTACTTC. Its translation: CASSEYAGGRYEQYF.

This rearrangement joins TRBV5-6 to TRBJ1-5; a possible D gene is TRBD1 (6 bases). CDR1 and CDR2 (germline): SGHDT, YYEEEE. V gave up 0 bases and J gave up 6 bases, with 16 bases separating them. There are 16 residues in the CDR3. Here the CDR3 reads CASSLGGPLEGQPQHF. As DNA, the CDR3 is TGTGCCAGCAGCTTGGGGGGGCCCCTCGAGGGTCAGCCCCAGCATTTT.

This clone has a single count. The chain carries TRBV9 and TRBJ2-1, with TRBD1 identical over 9 bases. Germline V gene data show CDR1 as SGDLS and CDR2 as YYNGEE. V lost 5 bases to trimming and J lost 4 bases; unmatched junction nucleotides: 13. The CDR3 has 17 residues. The CDR3 sequence is CASSEPGQGTQYNEQFF. The DNA of the CDR3 is TGTGCCAGCAGTGAACCGGGACAGGGCACTCAGTACAATGAGCAGTTCTTC. The full variable domain, in which reference TRBV9 and TRBJ2-1 provide the parts outside the CDR3, is DSGVTQTPKHLITATGQRVTLRCSPRSGDLSVYWYQQSLDQGLQFLIQYYNGEERAKGNILERFSAQQFPDLHSELNLSSLELGDSALYFCASSEPGQGTQYNEQFFGPGTRLTVL.

This chain connects TRBV4-2 to TRBJ1-3; 7 positions match TRBD1. Per germline, CDR1 LGHNA and CDR2 YNFKEQ. The junction had 9 bases not matched to a gene; V was cut back by 0 bases and J by 4 bases. This CDR3 comprises 17 residues. CDR3 loop: CASSQEGPGTEGNTIYF. The DNA of the CDR3 is TGTGCCAGCAGCCAAGAGGGGCCCGGGACAGAAGGAAACACCATATATTTT.

V gene TRBV27 combines with J gene TRBJ2-1; D is undetermined. The V end lost 3 bases, the J end lost 6 bases, and 12 bases lay between the germline ends. CDR3 size: 14 residues. In germline, CDR1 is MNHEY, CDR2 SMNVEV (reference sequence). CDR3 bases: TGTGCCAGCAGTTTGTCAGCTTTGGTCAATGAGCAGTTCTTC. Amino acid sequence: CASSLSALVNEQFF.

The chain links TRBV28 to TRBJ1-5; 8 nucleotides match TRBD1. V dropped 4 bases and J dropped 5; count of bases not matched to a gene: 7. CDR3 size: 15 residues. Germline CDR1 MDHEN, CDR2 SYDVKM. The CDR3 sequence: CASSYDGQGHQPQHF. CDR3 sequence (DNA): TGTGCCAGCAGTTACGACGGACAGGGACATCAGCCCCAGCATTTT.